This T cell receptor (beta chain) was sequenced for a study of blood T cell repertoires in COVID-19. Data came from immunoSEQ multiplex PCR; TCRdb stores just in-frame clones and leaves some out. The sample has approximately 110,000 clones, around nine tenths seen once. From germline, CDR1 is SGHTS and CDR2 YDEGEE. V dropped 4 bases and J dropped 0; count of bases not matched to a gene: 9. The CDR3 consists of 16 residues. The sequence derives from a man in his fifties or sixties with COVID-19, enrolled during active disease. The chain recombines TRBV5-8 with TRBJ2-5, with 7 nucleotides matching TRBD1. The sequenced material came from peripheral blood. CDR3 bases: TGTGCCAGCAGCATAGGGACAGATATGTACCAAGAGACCCAGTACTTC. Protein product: CASSIGTDMYQETQYF.